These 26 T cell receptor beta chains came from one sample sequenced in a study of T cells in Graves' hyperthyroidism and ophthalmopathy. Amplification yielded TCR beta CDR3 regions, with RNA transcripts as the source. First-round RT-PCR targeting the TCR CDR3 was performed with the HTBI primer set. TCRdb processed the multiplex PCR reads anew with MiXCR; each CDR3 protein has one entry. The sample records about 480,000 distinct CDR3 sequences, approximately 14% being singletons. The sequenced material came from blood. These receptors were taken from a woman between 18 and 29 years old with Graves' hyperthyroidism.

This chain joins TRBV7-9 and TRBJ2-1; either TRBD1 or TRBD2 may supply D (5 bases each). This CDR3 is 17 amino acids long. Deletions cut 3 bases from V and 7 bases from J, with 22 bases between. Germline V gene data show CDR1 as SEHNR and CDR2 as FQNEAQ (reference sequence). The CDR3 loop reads CASSLGLKGRRGNEQFF. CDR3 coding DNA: TGTGCCAGCAGCTTGGGGCTTAAGGGGAGAAGAGGAAATGAGCAGTTCTTC.

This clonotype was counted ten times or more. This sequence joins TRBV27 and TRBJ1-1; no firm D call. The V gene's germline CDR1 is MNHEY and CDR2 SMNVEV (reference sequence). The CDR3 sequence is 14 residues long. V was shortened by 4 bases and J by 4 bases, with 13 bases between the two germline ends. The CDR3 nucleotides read TGTGCCAGCAGTTCCCCCGGGGTCGGCACTGAAGCTTTCTTT. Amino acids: CASSSPGVGTEAFF.

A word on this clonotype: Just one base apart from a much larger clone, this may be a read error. The CDR3 sequence: CSGTTGLGVEELFF. Here the CDR3 DNA reads TGCAGCGGGACAACAGGGCTGGGTGTTGAAGAACTGTTTTTT. This chain links TRBV29-1 with TRBJ1-4; tentatively, D is TRBD1 (6 bases). In germline, CDR1 is SQVTM, CDR2 ANQGSEA. The CDR3 has 14 amino acids.

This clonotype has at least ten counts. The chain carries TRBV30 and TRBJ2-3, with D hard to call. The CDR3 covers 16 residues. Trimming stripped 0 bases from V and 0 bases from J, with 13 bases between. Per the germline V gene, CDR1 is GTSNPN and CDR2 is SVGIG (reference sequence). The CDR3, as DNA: TGTGCCTGGAGTGTCTCGTCCGGTACTAGCACAGATACGCAGTATTTT. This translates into CAWSVSSGTSTDTQYF.

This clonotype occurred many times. This CDR3 reads CASTLDQNTEAFF. The CDR3 coding sequence is TGTGCCAGCACCTTAGATCAGAACACTGAAGCTTTCTTT. The gene calls are TRBV3-1 and TRBJ1-1; unclear D gene. Trimming took off 7 bases at V and 1 base at J, with 10 bases between the two ends. The CDR3 is 13 amino acids. Germline V gives CDR1 LGHDT, CDR2 YNNKEL (reference sequence).

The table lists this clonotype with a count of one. The CDR3 loop reads CASSSDGLARHKGEQFF. The CDR3 coding sequence is TGCGCCAGCAGCTCGGACGGCCTAGCGCGACATAAGGGTGAGCAGTTCTTC. This rearrangement joins TRBV5-1 to TRBJ2-1; weak D call: TRBD2 (6 bases). V was clipped by 3 bases and J by 9 bases, with 25 bases between them. CDR1 and CDR2 (germline): SGHRS, YFSETQ. The CDR3 runs to 17 residues.

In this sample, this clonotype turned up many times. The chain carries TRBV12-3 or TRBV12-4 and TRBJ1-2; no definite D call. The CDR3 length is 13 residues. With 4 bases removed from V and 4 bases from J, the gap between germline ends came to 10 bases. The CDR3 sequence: CASSSEQPYGYTF. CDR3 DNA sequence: TGTGCCAGCAGTTCTGAACAGCCCTATGGCTACACCTTC.

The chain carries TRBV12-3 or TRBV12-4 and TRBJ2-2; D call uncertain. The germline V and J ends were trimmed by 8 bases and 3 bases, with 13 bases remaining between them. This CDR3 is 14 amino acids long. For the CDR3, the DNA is TGTGCCAGCTTCGCCGGGTCGGACACCGGGGAGCTGTTTTTT. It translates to CASFAGSDTGELFF.

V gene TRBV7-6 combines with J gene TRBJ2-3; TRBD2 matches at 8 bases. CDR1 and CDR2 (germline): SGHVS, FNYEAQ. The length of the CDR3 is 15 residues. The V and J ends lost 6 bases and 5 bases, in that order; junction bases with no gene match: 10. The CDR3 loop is CASSEWGREEDTQYF. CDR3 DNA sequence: TGTGCCAGCAGTGAATGGGGGCGGGAGGAAGATACGCAGTATTTT.

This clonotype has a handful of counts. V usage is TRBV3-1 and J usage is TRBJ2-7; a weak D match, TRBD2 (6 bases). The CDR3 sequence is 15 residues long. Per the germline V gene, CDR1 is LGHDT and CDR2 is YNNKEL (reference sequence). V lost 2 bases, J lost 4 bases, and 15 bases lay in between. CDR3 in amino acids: CASSQSGTSFYEQYF. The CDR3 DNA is TGTGCCAGCAGCCAAAGTGGGACTTCCTTTTACGAGCAGTACTTC.

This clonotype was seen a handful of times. Written as DNA, the CDR3 is TGTGCCTACGAAGCAGGGGGTTACTCCTACGAGCAGTACTTC. Translated, it gives CAYEAGGYSYEQYF. The chain is built from TRBV30 and TRBJ2-7, with TRBD1 identical over 7 bases. The CDR3 extends over 14 amino acids. The V and J ends lost 7 bases and 0 bases, in that order; junction bases with no gene match: 9. Germline CDR1 GTSNPN, CDR2 SVGIG (reference sequence).

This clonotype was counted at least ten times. The CDR3 nucleotides are TGTGCCAGCTCACAAAAACAGGGGGCTGCCACTGAAGCTTTCTTT. It encodes CASSQKQGAATEAFF. The chain has TRBV18 and TRBJ1-1; 9 bases match TRBD1. The CDR3 length is 15 residues. V was clipped by 4 bases and J by 4 bases; unmatched bases: 7. Germline assignment: CDR1 KGHSH and CDR2 LQKENI.

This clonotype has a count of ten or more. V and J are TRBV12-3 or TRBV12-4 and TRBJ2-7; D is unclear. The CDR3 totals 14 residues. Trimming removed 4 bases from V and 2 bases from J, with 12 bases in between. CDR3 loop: CASSSRGKTYEQYF. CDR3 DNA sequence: TGTGCCAGCAGTTCACGCGGCAAGACCTACGAGCAGTACTTC.

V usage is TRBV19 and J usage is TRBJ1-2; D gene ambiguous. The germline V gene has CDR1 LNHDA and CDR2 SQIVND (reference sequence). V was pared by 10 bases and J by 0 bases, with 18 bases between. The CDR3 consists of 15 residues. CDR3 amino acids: CATQMGGLANYGYTF. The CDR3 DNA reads TGTGCCACACAAATGGGTGGGCTAGCTAACTATGGCTACACCTTC.

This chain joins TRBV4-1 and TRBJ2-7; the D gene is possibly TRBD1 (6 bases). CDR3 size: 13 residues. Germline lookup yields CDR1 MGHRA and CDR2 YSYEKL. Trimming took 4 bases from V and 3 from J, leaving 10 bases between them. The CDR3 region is CASSLPQGYEQYF. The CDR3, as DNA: TGCGCCAGCAGCCTTCCACAGGGCTACGAGCAGTACTTC.

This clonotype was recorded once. CDR3 DNA sequence: TGTGCCAGCAGGGGGGTTAGCGGGAGTGAGGAGCAGTACGTC. It translates to CASRGVSGSEEQYV. The rearrangement uses TRBV12-3 or TRBV12-4 and TRBJ2-7; 9 nucleotides agree with TRBD2. The CDR3 has 14 residues. V trimming: 6 bases; J trimming: 7 bases; junction bases outside the gene matches: 10.

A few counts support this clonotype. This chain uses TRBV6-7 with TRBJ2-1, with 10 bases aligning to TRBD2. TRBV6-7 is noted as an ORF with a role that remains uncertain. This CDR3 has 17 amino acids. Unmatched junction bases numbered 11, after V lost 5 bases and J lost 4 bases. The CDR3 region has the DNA TGTGCCAGCAGTACAAAGTATAGCGGGAGGTCATACAATGAGCAGTTCTTC. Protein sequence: CASSTKYSGRSYNEQFF.

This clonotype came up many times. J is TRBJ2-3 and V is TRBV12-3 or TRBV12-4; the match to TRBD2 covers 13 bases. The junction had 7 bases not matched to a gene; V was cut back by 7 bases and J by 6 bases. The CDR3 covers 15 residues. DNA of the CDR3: TGTGCCAGCACCGCCGGGACTAGCGGGATGGATACGCAGTATTTT. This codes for CASTAGTSGMDTQYF.

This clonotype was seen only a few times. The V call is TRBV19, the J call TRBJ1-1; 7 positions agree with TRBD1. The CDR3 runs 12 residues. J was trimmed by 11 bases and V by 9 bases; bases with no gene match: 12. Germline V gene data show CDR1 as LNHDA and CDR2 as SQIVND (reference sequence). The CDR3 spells CASDPGGTAAFF. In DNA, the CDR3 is TGTGCCAGCGATCCAGGGGGGACGGCGGCTTTCTTT.

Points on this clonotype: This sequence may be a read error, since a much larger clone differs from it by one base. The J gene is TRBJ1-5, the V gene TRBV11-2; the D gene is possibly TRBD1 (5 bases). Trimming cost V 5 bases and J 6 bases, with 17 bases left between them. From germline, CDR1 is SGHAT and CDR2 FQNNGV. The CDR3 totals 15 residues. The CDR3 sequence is CASSKEAGISQPQHF. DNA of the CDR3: TGTGCCAGCAGCAAAGAGGCAGGGATCAGTCAGCCCCAGCATTTT.

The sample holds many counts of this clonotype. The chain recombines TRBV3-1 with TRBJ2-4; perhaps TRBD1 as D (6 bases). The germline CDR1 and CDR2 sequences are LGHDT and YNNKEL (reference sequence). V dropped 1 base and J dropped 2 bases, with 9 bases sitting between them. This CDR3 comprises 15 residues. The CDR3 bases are TGTGCCAGCAGCCAAGTGGGGGCGTCCAAAAACATTCAGTACTTC. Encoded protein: CASSQVGASKNIQYF.

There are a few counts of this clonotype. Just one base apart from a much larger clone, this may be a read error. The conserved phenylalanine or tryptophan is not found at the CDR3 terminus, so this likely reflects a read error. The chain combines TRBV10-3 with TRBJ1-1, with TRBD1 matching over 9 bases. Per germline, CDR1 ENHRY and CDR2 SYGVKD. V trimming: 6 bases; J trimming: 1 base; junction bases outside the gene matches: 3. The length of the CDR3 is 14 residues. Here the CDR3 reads CAIRGQGTNTEAFL. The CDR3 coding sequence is TGTGCCATCAGAGGACAGGGGACGAACACTGAAGCTTTCCTT.

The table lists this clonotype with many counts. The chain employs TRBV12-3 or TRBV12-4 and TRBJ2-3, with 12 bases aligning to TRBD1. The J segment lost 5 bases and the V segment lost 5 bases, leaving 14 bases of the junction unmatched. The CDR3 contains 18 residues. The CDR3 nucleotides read TGTGCCAGCAGTCTTACACCACCGGGACAGGGGGCCCGAGATACGCAGTATTTT. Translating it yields CASSLTPPGQGARDTQYF.

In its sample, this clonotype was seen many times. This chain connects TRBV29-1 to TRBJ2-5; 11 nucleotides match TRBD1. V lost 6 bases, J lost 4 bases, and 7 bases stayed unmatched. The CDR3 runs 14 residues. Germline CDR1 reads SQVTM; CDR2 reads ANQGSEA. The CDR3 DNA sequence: TGCAGCGTACGGACAGGGGGCTTGGGAGAGACCCAGTACTTC. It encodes CSVRTGGLGETQYF.

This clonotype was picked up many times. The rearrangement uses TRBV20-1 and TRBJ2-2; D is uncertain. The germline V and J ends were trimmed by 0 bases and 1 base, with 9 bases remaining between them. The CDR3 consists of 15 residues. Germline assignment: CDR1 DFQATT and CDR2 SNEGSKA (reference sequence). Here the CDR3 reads CSARDPAKNTGELFF. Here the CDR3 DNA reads TGCAGTGCTAGAGATCCGGCTAAGAACACCGGGGAGCTGTTTTTT.

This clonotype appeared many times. This chain's CDR3 is CASSDRQTDTQYF. Here the CDR3 DNA reads TGTGCCAGCAGCGACCGCCAAACAGATACGCAGTATTTT. The chain carries TRBV14 and TRBJ2-3, with D hard to call. This CDR3 region has 13 residues. Per the germline V gene, CDR1 is SGHDN and CDR2 is FVKESK. V was trimmed by 5 bases and J by 3 bases, leaving 9 bases between them.